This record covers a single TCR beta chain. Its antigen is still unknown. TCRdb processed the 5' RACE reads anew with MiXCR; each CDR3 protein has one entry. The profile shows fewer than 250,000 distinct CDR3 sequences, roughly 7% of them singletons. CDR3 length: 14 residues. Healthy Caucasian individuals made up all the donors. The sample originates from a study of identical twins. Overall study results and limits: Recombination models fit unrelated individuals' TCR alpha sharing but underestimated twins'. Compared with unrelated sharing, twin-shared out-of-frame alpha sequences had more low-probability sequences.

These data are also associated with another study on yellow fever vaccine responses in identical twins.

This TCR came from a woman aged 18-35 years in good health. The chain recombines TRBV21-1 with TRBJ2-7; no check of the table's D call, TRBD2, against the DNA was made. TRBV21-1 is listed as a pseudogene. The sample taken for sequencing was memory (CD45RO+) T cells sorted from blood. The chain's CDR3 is CASSKPSHPYEQYF. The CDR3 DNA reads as TGTGCCAGCAGCAAACCCTCCCATCCTTACGAGCAGTACTTC.